Listed below are T cell receptor beta chains from one sample, sequenced in a study of T cells after yellow fever vaccination. Each CDR3 protein gets one entry after TCRdb re-called the 5' RACE reads with MiXCR. The table shows about 350,000 distinct CDR3 sequences, with roughly 8.3% occurring only once. Material: PBMCs, obtained roughly 46 days after the first yellow fever vaccination. Receptor source: a man between 18 and 35 years old who received the YFV17D yellow fever vaccine. CDR3s include the opening cysteine and the closing phenylalanine or tryptophan. The order of the fields is clone size, D gene, J gene, V gene, CDR3 DNA, CDR3 protein. D genes are given only for firm matches. Clone size is stated in some rows and not others, as once, few, many or a class when expanded.

abundance: -
d_gene: -
j_gene: TRBJ2-3
v_gene: TRBV6-5
CDR3nt: TGTGCCAGCATCACAGGGGATACGCAGTATTTT
CDR3aa: CASITGDTQYF

abundance: few
d_gene: -
j_gene: TRBJ1-4
v_gene: TRBV11-2
CDR3nt: TGTGCCAGCAGCTTAGAAAACAGGGTGGTGTATAAGGATGAAAAACTGTTTTTT
CDR3aa: CASSLENRVVYKDEKLFF

abundance: few
d_gene: -
j_gene: TRBJ2-1
v_gene: TRBV19
CDR3nt: TGTGCCAGTCAGGTGGTGGGGTACAATGAGCAGTTCTTC
CDR3aa: CASQVVGYNEQFF

abundance: -
d_gene: -
j_gene: TRBJ1-2
v_gene: TRBV3-1
CDR3nt: TGTGCCAGCAGCCGGCCGCCAGGGACTGGTGGCTACACCTTC
CDR3aa: CASSRPPGTGGYTF

abundance: many
d_gene: -
j_gene: TRBJ2-7
v_gene: TRBV12-3/TRBV12-4
CDR3nt: TGTGCCAGCAGTACCAGGGACAAGCCTTCCTACGAGCAGTACTTC
CDR3aa: CASSTRDKPSYEQYF

abundance: many
d_gene: -
j_gene: TRBJ2-5
v_gene: TRBV9
CDR3nt: TGTGCCAGCAGCGACTCGGACAGAGAAGAGACCCAGTACTTC
CDR3aa: CASSDSDREETQYF

abundance: -
d_gene: TRBD1
j_gene: TRBJ2-7
v_gene: TRBV18
CDR3nt: TGTGCCAGCTCACCGCAGGGGGTCCCGTTCTACGAGCAGTACTTC
CDR3aa: CASSPQGVPFYEQYF

abundance: -
d_gene: -
j_gene: TRBJ2-3
v_gene: TRBV10-1
CDR3nt: TGCGCCAGCAGTGAGTCTAGGGTTCGCGCAGATACGCAGTATTTT
CDR3aa: CASSESRVRADTQYF

abundance: many
d_gene: -
j_gene: TRBJ1-3
v_gene: TRBV20-1
CDR3nt: TGCAGTGCTACGGACATCGAATTTACTGGAAACACCATATATTTT
CDR3aa: CSATDIEFTGNTIYF

abundance: few
d_gene: -
j_gene: TRBJ2-7
v_gene: TRBV7-2
CDR3nt: TGTGCCAGCAGCCGAGCAGAGGGGTTTCTGGGCGAGCAGTACTTC
CDR3aa: CASSRAEGFLGEQYF

abundance: -
d_gene: TRBD2
j_gene: TRBJ2-5
v_gene: TRBV5-1
CDR3nt: TGCGCCAGCAGCGTTTTTTTAGCGGGGGGGGAAGAGACCCAGTACTTC
CDR3aa: CASSVFLAGGEETQYF

abundance: many
d_gene: -
j_gene: TRBJ1-6
v_gene: TRBV7-2
CDR3nt: TGTGCCAGCAGCCCCCAGCGGGGCTCCTATAATTCACCCCTCCACTTT
CDR3aa: CASSPQRGSYNSPLHF

abundance: -
d_gene: TRBD1
j_gene: TRBJ1-4
v_gene: TRBV10-3
CDR3nt: TGTGCCATCAACGGGGGGACAGGGAATGAAAAACTGTTTTTT
CDR3aa: CAINGGTGNEKLFF

abundance: -
d_gene: -
j_gene: TRBJ1-1
v_gene: TRBV4-3
CDR3nt: TGCGCCAGCAGCCGTGGTGAGGGTCACACTGAAGCTTTCTTT
CDR3aa: CASSRGEGHTEAFF

abundance: few
d_gene: -
j_gene: TRBJ2-1
v_gene: TRBV4-2
CDR3nt: TGTGCCAGCAGCCAAGATCCAGGACAAACTTACAATGAGCAGTTCTTC
CDR3aa: CASSQDPGQTYNEQFF

abundance: many
d_gene: TRBD2
j_gene: TRBJ2-2
v_gene: TRBV5-1
CDR3nt: TGCGCCAGCAACGTCGGGGGGACTGGCACCGGGGAGCTGTTTTTT
CDR3aa: CASNVGGTGTGELFF

abundance: -
d_gene: -
j_gene: TRBJ2-1
v_gene: TRBV20-1
CDR3nt: TGCAGTGCTAGAGATTGGTACGGGGCGCTGAACAATGAGCAGTTCTTC
CDR3aa: CSARDWYGALNNEQFF

abundance: -
d_gene: TRBD2
j_gene: TRBJ2-6
v_gene: TRBV7-9
CDR3nt: TGTGCCAGCAGCCAACGGGGGGATGGGGCCAACGTCCTGACTTTC
CDR3aa: CASSQRGDGANVLTF

abundance: -
d_gene: TRBD2
j_gene: TRBJ2-5
v_gene: TRBV7-8
CDR3nt: TGTGCCAGCAGCTTAGTCATAACTAGCGGGGGTAGGGAGACCCAGTACTTC
CDR3aa: CASSLVITSGGRETQYF

abundance: few
d_gene: -
j_gene: TRBJ1-6
v_gene: TRBV20-1
CDR3nt: TGCAGTGCCTGGACAGACACCGGGTCACCCCTCCACTTT
CDR3aa: CSAWTDTGSPLHF

abundance: few
d_gene: -
j_gene: TRBJ2-7
v_gene: TRBV6-2/TRBV6-3
CDR3nt: TGTGCCAGCAGTTACGATCGGTACCTACGAGGGCAGTACTTC
CDR3aa: CASSYDRYLRGQYF

abundance: -
d_gene: TRBD2
j_gene: TRBJ2-1
v_gene: TRBV25-1
CDR3nt: TGTGCCAGCAGTGAGGGAACTAGCGCTTCGGTGGACAATGAGCAGTTCTTC
CDR3aa: CASSEGTSASVDNEQFF

abundance: -
d_gene: TRBD1
j_gene: TRBJ2-1
v_gene: TRBV15
CDR3nt: TGTGCCACCAGCAGAGGAAGAACAGGGGGCTCCTACAATGAGCAGTTCTTC
CDR3aa: CATSRGRTGGSYNEQFF

abundance: -
d_gene: TRBD2
j_gene: TRBJ2-4
v_gene: TRBV4-1
CDR3nt: TGCGCCAGCAGCCCGGGACTAGCGGGGGGCGAAGCCAAAAACATTCAGTACTTC
CDR3aa: CASSPGLAGGEAKNIQYF

abundance: few
d_gene: -
j_gene: TRBJ1-1
v_gene: TRBV12-3/TRBV12-4
CDR3nt: TGTGCCAGCAGTTTTTTTTTGGGGCAGAACACTGAAGCTTTCTTT
CDR3aa: CASSFFLGQNTEAFF

abundance: few
d_gene: -
j_gene: TRBJ1-2
v_gene: TRBV20-1
CDR3nt: TGCAGTGCTAGGGACGACAGGAGGGAGAGCTACACCTTC
CDR3aa: CSARDDRRESYTF

abundance: -
d_gene: -
j_gene: TRBJ1-1
v_gene: TRBV29-1
CDR3nt: TGCAGCGTTCTCATAAGGACTGAAGCTTTCTTT
CDR3aa: CSVLIRTEAFF

abundance: -
d_gene: -
j_gene: TRBJ2-5
v_gene: TRBV20-1
CDR3nt: TGCAGTGCCAGCATACCCCGGGGGCCCGGGGAGACCCAGTACTTC
CDR3aa: CSASIPRGPGETQYF

abundance: -
d_gene: -
j_gene: TRBJ1-1
v_gene: TRBV7-9
CDR3nt: TGTGCCAGCAGCTGGACCGGGGAGGGCACTGAAGCTTTCTTT
CDR3aa: CASSWTGEGTEAFF

abundance: -
d_gene: -
j_gene: TRBJ1-1
v_gene: TRBV19
CDR3nt: TGTGCCAGTAGAGTAGGGGTGACGAACACTGAAGCTTTCTTT
CDR3aa: CASRVGVTNTEAFF

abundance: -
d_gene: -
j_gene: TRBJ2-5
v_gene: TRBV5-1
CDR3nt: TGCGCCAGCAGCTCTAGTGTGGGGACTCAAGAGACCCAGTACTTC
CDR3aa: CASSSSVGTQETQYF

abundance: many
d_gene: -
j_gene: TRBJ2-7
v_gene: TRBV5-1
CDR3nt: TGCGCCAGCAGCTTTGGGGTCGAGCAGTACTTC
CDR3aa: CASSFGVEQYF

abundance: many
d_gene: -
j_gene: TRBJ2-1
v_gene: TRBV7-2
CDR3nt: TGTGCCAGCAGCTTAAGAGCGGACAGAGGGGCCTACAATGAGCAGTTCTTC
CDR3aa: CASSLRADRGAYNEQFF

abundance: -
d_gene: -
j_gene: TRBJ2-2
v_gene: TRBV5-1
CDR3nt: TGCGCCAGCACTCCCAGGGTAGCGGACACCGGGGAGCTGTTTTTT
CDR3aa: CASTPRVADTGELFF

abundance: -
d_gene: -
j_gene: TRBJ2-1
v_gene: TRBV24-1
CDR3nt: TGTGCCACCAGTGATACACTCCGGCAGCCCTCCACCTCCTACAATGAGCAGTTCTTC
CDR3aa: CATSDTLRQPSTSYNEQFF

abundance: few
d_gene: -
j_gene: TRBJ1-6
v_gene: TRBV11-2
CDR3nt: TGTGCCAGCAGCCTCTCGACGGGGCAAAGCTCCTATAATTCACCCCTCCACTTT
CDR3aa: CASSLSTGQSSYNSPLHF

abundance: -
d_gene: -
j_gene: TRBJ1-6
v_gene: TRBV20-1
CDR3nt: TGCAGTGCTAGAAGGTTGAACGGGGGTAATTCACCCCTCCACTTT
CDR3aa: CSARRLNGGNSPLHF

abundance: many
d_gene: -
j_gene: TRBJ2-2
v_gene: TRBV12-3/TRBV12-4
CDR3nt: TGTGCCAGCAGTTCCAGGGTCAACACCGGGGAGCTGTTTTTT
CDR3aa: CASSSRVNTGELFF

abundance: many
d_gene: -
j_gene: TRBJ2-4
v_gene: TRBV9
CDR3nt: TGTGCCAGCAGCGAGGGAGGTGGGGGACTTTTAGCCAAAAACATTCAGTACTTC
CDR3aa: CASSEGGGGLLAKNIQYF

abundance: few
d_gene: -
j_gene: TRBJ2-7
v_gene: TRBV7-2
CDR3nt: TGTGCCAGCAGCTTAGCGCGGGGCCACGAGCAGTACTTC
CDR3aa: CASSLARGHEQYF

abundance: many
d_gene: TRBD2
j_gene: TRBJ2-1
v_gene: TRBV5-1
CDR3nt: TGCGCCAGCAGCGACCGTGCGGGGGGGTATAATGAGCAGTTCTTC
CDR3aa: CASSDRAGGYNEQFF

abundance: once
d_gene: -
j_gene: TRBJ1-5
v_gene: TRBV20-1
CDR3nt: TGCAGTGCTACCACAGGGTACAATCAGCCCCAGCATTTT
CDR3aa: CSATTGYNQPQHF

abundance: -
d_gene: -
j_gene: TRBJ2-7
v_gene: TRBV27
CDR3nt: TGTGCCAGCAGTTCGAAAAGATACGAGCAGTACTTC
CDR3aa: CASSSKRYEQYF

abundance: few
d_gene: -
j_gene: TRBJ2-4
v_gene: TRBV27
CDR3nt: TGTGCCAGCAGTTTAACGGATGCAAACATTCAGTACTTC
CDR3aa: CASSLTDANIQYF

abundance: -
d_gene: -
j_gene: TRBJ1-5
v_gene: TRBV5-1
CDR3nt: TGCGCCAGCAGCTTGGCCGGGCAGCGCAATCAGCCCCAGCATTTT
CDR3aa: CASSLAGQRNQPQHF

abundance: -
d_gene: TRBD2
j_gene: TRBJ2-7
v_gene: TRBV7-2
CDR3nt: TGTGCCAGCAGCTTAAGCGGGGGGACAGACTACGAGCAGTACTTC
CDR3aa: CASSLSGGTDYEQYF

abundance: -
d_gene: -
j_gene: TRBJ2-1
v_gene: TRBV5-5
CDR3nt: TGTGCCAGCAGCTTGGGATTGGACACATCCTACAATGAGCAGTTCTTC
CDR3aa: CASSLGLDTSYNEQFF

abundance: -
d_gene: -
j_gene: TRBJ2-5
v_gene: TRBV12-3/TRBV12-4
CDR3nt: TGTGCCAGTTTCGCCGGGACTTCTCCAGAGACCCAGTACTTC
CDR3aa: CASFAGTSPETQYF

abundance: -
d_gene: TRBD1
j_gene: TRBJ2-1
v_gene: TRBV12-3/TRBV12-4
CDR3nt: TGTGCCAGCAGTTTAGAAGCCGGGACAGGGGGACTAAATGAGCAGTTCTTC
CDR3aa: CASSLEAGTGGLNEQFF

abundance: many
d_gene: TRBD1
j_gene: TRBJ1-5
v_gene: TRBV29-1
CDR3nt: TGCAGCGTGTGGACAGGGGGCAACCAGCCCCAGCATTTT
CDR3aa: CSVWTGGNQPQHF

abundance: -
d_gene: TRBD2
j_gene: TRBJ2-1
v_gene: TRBV27
CDR3nt: TGTGCCAGCAGGATCCCCGGGCGGGGGGCCTACAATGAGCAGTTCTTC
CDR3aa: CASRIPGRGAYNEQFF

abundance: -
d_gene: -
j_gene: TRBJ2-2
v_gene: TRBV9
CDR3nt: TGTGCCAGCAGCGTAGCGGTTGATACGCTAAGGGGGAACACCGGGGAGCTGTTTTTT
CDR3aa: CASSVAVDTLRGNTGELFF

abundance: few
d_gene: TRBD1
j_gene: TRBJ1-2
v_gene: TRBV7-6
CDR3nt: TGTGCCAGCAGCCTAGGCCCCCAGGGGGGGTCCTATGGCTACACCTTC
CDR3aa: CASSLGPQGGSYGYTF